This T cell receptor (beta chain) stems from a study of OX40 agonist ivuxolimab in advanced cancers. Regarding the complete study: The costimulatory receptor OX40 (CD134) was targeted by ivuxolimab, a fully human IgG2 agonistic monoclonal antibody. Intravenous ivuxolimab was administered to patients every 2 weeks at six dose levels: 0.01, 0.1, 0.3, 1.5, 3 and 10 mg/kg. Of the approximately 53 patients in dose escalation, about 20 had hepatocellular carcinoma, about 15 had melanoma, 9 had renal cell carcinoma and 9 had head and neck cancer. In the dose-escalation cohort, around four fifths of patients were male, and the mean age was approximately 60 years, with a range of 23 to 79. Prior anti-PD-1, anti-PD-L1 or anti-CTLA-4 therapy was permitted, and approximately 41% of dose-escalation patients had received checkpoint inhibitors. Partial responses occurred in three dose-escalation patients, of whom one had hepatocellular carcinoma and two had cutaneous melanoma. The point of sequencing TCRbeta in the periphery was to test whether ivuxolimab changed TCR sequence diversity and drove clonal T-cell expansion. The paper reports the monotherapy dose-escalation portion (N of about 47 patients) of the phase I ivuxolimab trial.

V is trimmed back by 4 bases and J by 0 bases, and the junction contains 5 bases that no gene match accounts for. The germline V gene gives CDR1 as MGHRA and CDR2 as YSYEKL. From cysteine to phenylalanine, the CDR3 is 17 amino acids long. The CDR3 DNA has 51 bases and is translated from base 1. The trial excluded patients who had a history of autoimmune disease or who were on systemic immunosuppression. Peripheral blood for TCR sequencing was drawn from every dose cohort at baseline, at cycle 4 day 1 and at cycle 7 day 1. The samples were taken from a phase I, first-in-human, multicenter, open-label dose-escalation trial of ivuxolimab. The trial enrolled adults with locally advanced or metastatic head and neck squamous cell, hepatocellular, melanoma or renal cell carcinoma. Before TCR sequencing, CD4+ T cells and CD8+ T cells from peripheral blood were sorted into separate populations. Notes on this clone: Its antigen is currently not known. Within one base of it there is no much larger clone, and no base qualities were kept.

Paper-wide results and their limitations: In the 0.1-3.0 mg/kg groups, partial responders were among the patients with the lowest normalized peripheral clonal expansion, particularly in CD8+ T cells. After ivuxolimab, CD8+ T cells had more expanded clones than CD4+ T cells on average. Low levels of normalized T-cell clonal expansion were also seen in some patients who did not respond. At doses of 0.1 to 3.0 mg/kg, clonal expansion of both CD4+ and CD8+ T cells in blood was seen between baseline and week 6. Which antigens the clonally expanded peripheral T cells were specific for was not determined.

Genomic DNA was isolated from the sorted cells so that the TCRbeta CDR3 region could be sequenced. TCRbeta CDR3 regions were sequenced using the immunoSEQ Assay. TCRdb took this table from immuneACCESS and kept in-frame rearrangements with V and J called. Such tables lack part of the clones; where checked against another copy, unresolved V genes explain under half of the gap, and the rest is unexplained. This sample comprises about 79,000 clones, 86% of them detected only once. Over 0.9% of the sample is in the top ten clones. The receptor was isolated from an adult with an advanced solid tumor such as melanoma, head and neck, liver or kidney cancer. The sequenced sample was CD4+ or CD8+ T cells sorted from blood, obtained in a trial of the OX40 agonist ivuxolimab. The chain is made from TRBV4-1 and TRBJ1-4; a stretch of 10 junction bases matches TRBD1. The CDR3 sequence is CASSPGQGLATNEKLFF. The nucleotides read TGCGCCAGCAGCCCGGGACAGGGGCTTGCAACTAATGAAAAACTGTTTTTT.